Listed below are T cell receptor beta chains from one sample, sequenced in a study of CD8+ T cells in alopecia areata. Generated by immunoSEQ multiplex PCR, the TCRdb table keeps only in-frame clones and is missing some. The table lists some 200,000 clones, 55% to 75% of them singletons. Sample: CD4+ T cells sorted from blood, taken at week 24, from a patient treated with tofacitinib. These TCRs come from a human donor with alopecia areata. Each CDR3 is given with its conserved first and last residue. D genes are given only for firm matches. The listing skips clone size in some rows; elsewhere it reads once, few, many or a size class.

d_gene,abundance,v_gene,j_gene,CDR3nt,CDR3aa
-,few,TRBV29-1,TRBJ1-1,TGCAGCGTGGGACTGGGGGGCACTGAAGCTTTCTTT,CSVGLGGTEAFF
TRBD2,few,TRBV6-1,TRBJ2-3,TGTGCCAGCAGTTCGGGGACTAGCGTATATACGCAGTATTTT,CASSSGTSVYTQYF
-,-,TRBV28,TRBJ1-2,TGTGCCAGCAACAAGGAGTTCTATGGCTACACCTTC,CASNKEFYGYTF
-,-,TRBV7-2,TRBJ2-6,TGTGCCAGCAGCTTGGAGTCACTAGTCAACGTCCTGACTTTC,CASSLESLVNVLTF
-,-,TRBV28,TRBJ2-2,TGTGCCAGCAGTTTCAGGTTCGCCGGGGAGCTGTTTTTT,CASSFRFAGELFF
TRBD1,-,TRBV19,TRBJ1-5,TGTGCCAGTACCCCGACAGGGGGCAATCAGCCCCAGCATTTT,CASTPTGGNQPQHF
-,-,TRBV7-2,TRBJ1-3,TGTGCCAGCAGCTCTGGGGCGAGAAACACCATATATTTT,CASSSGARNTIYF
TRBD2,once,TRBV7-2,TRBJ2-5,TGTGCCAGCAGCTTAGCCCAGACTAGCGGGAGGGATGGGGAGACCCAGTACTTC,CASSLAQTSGRDGETQYF
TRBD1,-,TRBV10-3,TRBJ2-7,TGTGCCATCAGAGATACAGGGGAGAACTACGAGCAGTACTTC,CAIRDTGENYEQYF
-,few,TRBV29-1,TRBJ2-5,TGCAGCGGCGGGACAGCACAAGAGACCCAGTACTTC,CSGGTAQETQYF
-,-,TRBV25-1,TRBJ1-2,TGTGCCAGCAGTGAATTGGGGACGGACAACTATGGCTACACCTTC,CASSELGTDNYGYTF
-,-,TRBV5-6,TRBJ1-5,TGTGCCAGCAGCTGGGGGACCGGTAATCAGCCCCAGCATTTT,CASSWGTGNQPQHF
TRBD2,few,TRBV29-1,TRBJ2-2,TGCAGCGCGACGGGAGGGCCGATCACCGGGGAGCTGTTTTTT,CSATGGPITGELFF
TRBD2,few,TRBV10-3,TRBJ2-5,TGTGCCATCAGTGAGCCGCGGACTAGCGGGGGGTTCGGGGAGACCCAGTACTTC,CAISEPRTSGGFGETQYF
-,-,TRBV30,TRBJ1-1,TGTGCCTGGAGTTTTCAGCTGAACACTGAAGCTTTCTTT,CAWSFQLNTEAFF
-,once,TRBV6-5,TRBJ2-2,TGTGCCAGCAGAGGCCCTGACACCGGGGAGCTGTTTTTT,CASRGPDTGELFF
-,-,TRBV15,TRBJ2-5,TGTGCCACCGGTCGGGAGACCCAGTACTTC,CATGRETQYF
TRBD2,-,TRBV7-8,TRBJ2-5,TGTGCCAGCAGCTCTACGGGGGGGCGAGAGACCCAGTACTTC,CASSSTGGRETQYF
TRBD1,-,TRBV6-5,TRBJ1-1,TGTGCCAGCTGGGACAGCCGGAACACTGAAGCTTTCTTT,CASWDSRNTEAFF
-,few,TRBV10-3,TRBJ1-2,TGTGCCATCACCCAAAAGGACAGTGGCCTGTATGGCTACACCTTC,CAITQKDSGLYGYTF
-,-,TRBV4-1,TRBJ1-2,TGCGCCAGCAGCCATCCGCCCGGGGGCACTGGCTACACCTTC,CASSHPPGGTGYTF
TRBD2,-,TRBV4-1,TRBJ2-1,TGCGCCAGCAGCCTCGGGACTAGCGGGACGTTCTTC,CASSLGTSGTFF
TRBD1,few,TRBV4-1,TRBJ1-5,TGCGCCAGCAGCCCCGAGGACAGGGTCACAAATCAGCCCCAGCATTTT,CASSPEDRVTNQPQHF
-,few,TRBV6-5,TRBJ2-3,TGTGCCAGCAGTTCCCCCGGGCGCACAGATACGCAGTATTTT,CASSSPGRTDTQYF
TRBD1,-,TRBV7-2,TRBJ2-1,TGTGCCAGCAGCTTAGGGACAGGGTACAGCAATGAGCAGTTCTTC,CASSLGTGYSNEQFF
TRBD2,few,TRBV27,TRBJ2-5,TGTGCCAGCAGAGTAGCGGGGACTCAAGAGACCCAGTACTTC,CASRVAGTQETQYF
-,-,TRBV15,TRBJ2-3,TGTGCCACCAGCAGAGACCCTAGGGGCGATACGCAGTATTTT,CATSRDPRGDTQYF
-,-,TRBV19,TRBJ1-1,TGTGCCAGTAGTAGCAGGGGCCCACAAAACACTGAAGCTTTCTTT,CASSSRGPQNTEAFF
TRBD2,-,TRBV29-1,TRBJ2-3,TGCAGCGCTGAGGGCATGCGGACTAGCGGCACAGATACGCAGTATTTT,CSAEGMRTSGTDTQYF
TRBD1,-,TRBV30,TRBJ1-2,TGTGCCTACGGGACAGGGGGCAGCTATGGCTACACCTTC,CAYGTGGSYGYTF
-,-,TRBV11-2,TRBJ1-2,TGTGCCAGCAGCTTAGTTTCAGGGGCACACTATGGCTACACCTTC,CASSLVSGAHYGYTF
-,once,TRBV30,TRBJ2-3,TGTGCCTGGAGACCAAGCGTAGCTACGCAGTATTTT,CAWRPSVATQYF
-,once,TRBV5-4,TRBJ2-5,TGTGCCAGCAGCTTGGCGGGCAGACAAGAGACCCAGTACTTC,CASSLAGRQETQYF
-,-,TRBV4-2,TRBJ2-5,TGTGCCAGCAGCCAAGATCCAGGGGAGAAGACCCAGTACTTC,CASSQDPGEKTQYF
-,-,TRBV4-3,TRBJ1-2,TGCGCCAGCAGCCACCAACAACAGGAATATGGCTACACCTTC,CASSHQQQEYGYTF
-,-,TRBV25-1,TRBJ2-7,TGTGCCAGCAGTGAATTGAACGGGATGGGGCAGTACTTC,CASSELNGMGQYF
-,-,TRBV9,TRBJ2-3,TGTGCCAGCAGCGTAGCTCCCACAGATACGCAGTATTTT,CASSVAPTDTQYF
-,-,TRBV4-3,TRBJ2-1,TGCGCCAGCAGCCAAGATGGTCGGGGAAGGGCCGGCAATGAGCAGTTCTTC,CASSQDGRGRAGNEQFF
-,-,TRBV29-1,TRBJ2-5,TGCAGCGTTGAACTCCCAGGCTCGCAAGAGACCCAGTACTTC,CSVELPGSQETQYF
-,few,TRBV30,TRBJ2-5,TGTGCCTGGAGTCGGGCAACTCAAGAGACCCAGTACTTC,CAWSRATQETQYF
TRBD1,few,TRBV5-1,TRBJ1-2,TGCGCCAGCAGCTTGGGTCCAGGGGGCCCCTCCGTCTATGGCTACACCTTC,CASSLGPGGPSVYGYTF
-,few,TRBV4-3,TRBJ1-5,TGCGCCAGCAGCCACGATAGACAGGACTATCAGCCCCAGCATTTT,CASSHDRQDYQPQHF
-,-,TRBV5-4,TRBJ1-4,TGTGCCAGCAGCTCCGGGACTCTGAATGAAAAACTGTTTTTT,CASSSGTLNEKLFF
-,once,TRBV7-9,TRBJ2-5,TGTGCCAGCACCTTCGGCCACCAAGAGACCCAGTACTTC,CASTFGHQETQYF
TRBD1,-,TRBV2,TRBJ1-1,TGTGCCACAGACAGGGGGTCCGACACTGAAGCTTTCTTT,CATDRGSDTEAFF
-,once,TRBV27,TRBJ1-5,TGTGCCAGCAGCCCACGAAGAAATCAGCCCCAGCATTTT,CASSPRRNQPQHF
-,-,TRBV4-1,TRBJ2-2,TGCGCCAGCAGCCAGGCGACCGGAATAGCGGAGAACACCGGGGAGCTGTTTTTT,CASSQATGIAENTGELFF
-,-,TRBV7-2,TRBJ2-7,TGTGCCAGCAGCTTAGTACAGCTTACCTACGAGCAGTACTTC,CASSLVQLTYEQYF
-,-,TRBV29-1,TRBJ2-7,TGCAGCGTTGGGGACCCCCCGGACTTC,CSVGDPPDF
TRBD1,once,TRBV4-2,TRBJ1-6,TGTGCCAGCAGCCACAGACAGGGAGATAATTCACCCCTCCACTTT,CASSHRQGDNSPLHF
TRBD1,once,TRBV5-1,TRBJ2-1,TGCGCCAGCAGCTTGGAGGGACAGGGCTACAATGAGCAGTTCTTC,CASSLEGQGYNEQFF
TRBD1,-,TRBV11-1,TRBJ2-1,TGTGCCAGCAGCGCGGGGACAGGCAATGAGCAGTTCTTC,CASSAGTGNEQFF
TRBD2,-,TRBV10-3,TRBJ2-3,TGTGCCACCCTAGCGGGGGGACCAGATACGCAGTATTTT,CATLAGGPDTQYF
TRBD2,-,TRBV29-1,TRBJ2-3,TGCAGCGTCCGACTAGCGGGGCGCACAGATACGCAGTATTTT,CSVRLAGRTDTQYF
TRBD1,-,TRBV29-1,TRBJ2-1,TGCAGCTTTGACAGGGGCAATGAGCAGTTCTTC,CSFDRGNEQFF
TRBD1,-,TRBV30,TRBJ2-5,TGTGCCTGGAGGGGGACAGGCCAAGAGACCCAGTACTTC,CAWRGTGQETQYF
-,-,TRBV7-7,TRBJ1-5,TGTGCCAGCAGCTTAGACAGGGATCAGCCCCAGCATTTT,CASSLDRDQPQHF